Below are 7 T cell receptor beta chains sequenced from a single sample in a study of cytomegalovirus exposure and HLA in healthy donors (dated by TCRdb to about 2017). The library was prepared using the immunoSEQ multiplex PCR assay. The multiplex PCR relied on a mix of 60 forward primers for TCR Vbeta segments and 13 reverse primers for TCR Jbeta segments. Here the immuneACCESS table is served through TCRdb, limited to in-frame sequences with V and J called. Missing clones are a known gap in these copies; in checked studies unresolved V genes cover under half, and the rest lacks a known reason. The sample table records about 160,000 clones; approximately 85% of these occur just once. The top ten constitute around a tenth of the sample. Sequencing input: PBMCs. Receptor source: a man in his forties or fifties in good health and CMV-seropositive.

The chain has TRBV10-3 and TRBJ1-1, with 11 nucleotides matching TRBD1. Germline assignment: CDR1 ENHRY and CDR2 SYGVKD. The CDR3 extends over 15 amino acids. Unmatched junction bases numbered 7, after V lost 6 bases and J lost 4 bases. The CDR3 is CAISPGTGGGTEAFF. The CDR3 DNA sequence: TGTGCCATCAGCCCCGGGACAGGGGGTGGCACTGAAGCTTTCTTT.

This clone was seen a few times. The chain employs TRBV21-1 and TRBJ1-1; the table gives TRBD1 as D, unverified against the DNA. TRBV21-1 represents a pseudogene. The length of the CDR3 is 16 residues. The DNA for the CDR3 is TGTGCCAGCAGGCCGACAGGTGGTTTTGGGAACACTGAAGCTTTCTTT. Residues: CASRPTGGFGNTEAFF.

The V and J genes are TRBV7-2 and TRBJ2-7; the D is unclear. Germline V gene data show CDR1 as SGHTA and CDR2 as FQGNSA. Between the trimmed V and J ends, which lost 7 bases and 0 bases, there was a span of 16 bases. The CDR3 is 15 residues long. The CDR3, as DNA: TGTGCCAGCACCCTAGTTGCTGGTGACTCCTACGAGCAGTACTTC. Translation: CASTLVAGDSYEQYF.

The V call is TRBV19, the J call TRBJ2-1; TRBD1 matches 8 bases. Germline V gene data show CDR1 as LNHDA and CDR2 as SQIVND (reference sequence). V lost 6 bases, J lost 2 bases, and 9 bases stayed unmatched. The CDR3 loop spans 16 amino acids. The CDR3 is CASSHDRGLTYNEQFF. The CDR3 nucleotides are TGTGCCAGTAGCCATGACAGGGGTTTGACCTACAATGAGCAGTTCTTC. Combining the CDR3 with reference TRBV19 and TRBJ2-1 gives the whole variable domain DGGITQSPKYLFRKEGQNVTLSCEQNLNHDAMYWYRQDPGQGLRLIYYSQIVNDFQKGDIAEGYSVSREKKESFPLTVTSAQKNPTAFYLCASSHDRGLTYNEQFFGPGTRLTVL.

The rearrangement links TRBV9 to TRBJ2-7, with D possibly matching TRBD2 (6 bases). V lost 3 bases to trimming and J lost 7 bases, with 14 bases between them. The CDR3 is made up of 13 amino acids. Looked up from germline, CDR1 is SGDLS and CDR2 is YYNGEE. The chain's CDR3 is CASSARLEGEQYF. The CDR3 DNA reads TGTGCCAGCAGCGCCCGACTAGAGGGGGAGCAGTACTTC.

This clone was recorded a few times. The chain links TRBV7-2 to TRBJ2-7; 9 bases map to TRBD1. The trim removed 10 bases at V and 5 bases at J, leaving 9 bases unmatched. This CDR3 comprises 13 residues. The germline CDR1 and CDR2 sequences are SGHTA and FQGNSA. The CDR3 bases are TGTGCCAACTCAAGACAGGGGGGCCACGAGCAGTACTTC. Protein: CANSRQGGHEQYF.

This clone was seen a single time. The chain employs TRBV15 and TRBJ2-3; 8 bases are shared with TRBD1. The germline V gene has CDR1 LNHNV and CDR2 YYDKDF (reference sequence). The CDR3 contains 16 residues. J gave up 1 base and V 2 bases, and 5 bases lay outside the gene matches. CDR3 in DNA: TGTGCCACCAGCAGACTTCCGGGACAGGGCACAGATACGCAGTATTTT. As protein: CATSRLPGQGTDTQYF.